This is a list of T cell receptor beta chains from one sample in a study of shared clonotypes between healthy human individuals. Some clones are missing from TCRdb's copy, which holds only in-frame ones; the method was immunoSEQ multiplex PCR. The sample lists approximately 1.4 million clones; roughly 98% were seen once. The specimen was naive CD4+ T cells sorted from blood. Receptors were obtained from a man aged 25-45 years in good health. The CDR3 runs from the conserved cysteine through the conserved F or W. The D gene is left open where the match is weak. For some rows the clone size is stated as once, few or many, or as a class when expanded; others skip it.

abundance	v_gene	d_gene	j_gene	CDR3nt	CDR3aa
.	TRBV18	.	TRBJ2-7	TGTGCCAGCTCACCCTCCGGGACATTCTCCTACGAGCAGTACTTC	CASSPSGTFSYEQYF
.	TRBV7-9	.	TRBJ1-1	TGTGCCAGCAGCTGGGGACAACTAAACACTGAAGCTTTCTTT	CASSWGQLNTEAFF
.	TRBV10-3	TRBD2	TRBJ2-7	TGTGCCACCGGGACCGGGACTAGCTCCTACGAGCAGTACTTC	CATGTGTSSYEQYF
.	TRBV27	.	TRBJ2-2	TGTGCCAGCAGTTTAACCAGACAGGTGGCCACCGGGGAGCTGTTTTTT	CASSLTRQVATGELFF
.	TRBV5-5	.	TRBJ2-7	TGTGCCAGCAGCTTGGTGTTTACAGTTAACTCCTACGAGCAGTACTTC	CASSLVFTVNSYEQYF
.	TRBV10-2	.	TRBJ2-3	TGCGCCACTTCCGAGGGGACAATAGAGTATTTT	CATSEGTIEYF
.	TRBV18	TRBD2	TRBJ2-3	TGTGCCAGCTCACCCGCAGCGGGGGTAGATACGCAGTATTTT	CASSPAAGVDTQYF
once	TRBV18	.	TRBJ1-5	TGTGCCAGCTCAGGGGATATGGGCAATCAGCCCCAGCATTTT	CASSGDMGNQPQHF
.	TRBV11-2	.	TRBJ2-3	TGTGCCAGCAGCGCCGGGGCGGCGCAGTATTTT	CASSAGAAQYF
once	TRBV9	TRBD1	TRBJ2-7	TGTGCCAGCAGCGTAGGGGACAGAACCTACGAGCAGTACTTC	CASSVGDRTYEQYF
.	TRBV4-1	TRBD2	TRBJ2-2	TGCGCCAGCAGCCAGACTGGTAGCGGGAGGGCCGGAACCGGGGAGCTGTTTTTT	CASSQTGSGRAGTGELFF
.	TRBV19	.	TRBJ2-3	TGTGCCAGTAAAGCACTACCCACAGATACGCAGTATTTT	CASKALPTDTQYF
.	TRBV6-5	TRBD1	TRBJ2-1	TGTGCCAGCAGCCTTACAGGGGGCTCCAATGAGCAGTTCTTC	CASSLTGGSNEQFF
.	TRBV5-1	TRBD2	TRBJ2-3	TGCGCCAGCAGCATAGTAGCGGGAGCGGGAGATACGCAGTATTTT	CASSIVAGAGDTQYF
.	TRBV9	TRBD2	TRBJ2-3	TGTGCCAGCAGCGTAGATCCTAGCGGGTCGACGAGGGATACGCAGTATTTT	CASSVDPSGSTRDTQYF
.	TRBV7-9	TRBD2	TRBJ2-1	TGTGCCAGCAGCCCTAGCGGGATCTCCTACAATGAGCAGTTCTTC	CASSPSGISYNEQFF
.	TRBV11-2	TRBD2	TRBJ2-7	TGTGCCAGCAGCACCTGGGGCGGGGGCTACGAGCAGTACTTC	CASSTWGGGYEQYF
.	TRBV7-2	TRBD2	TRBJ2-2	TGTGCCAGCAGAGGTAGCGGGGGGAACACCGGGGAGCTGTTTTTT	CASRGSGGNTGELFF
.	TRBV11-2	TRBD2	TRBJ2-7	TGTGCCAGCAGCTTAGTTAGGTGGCGGGAGTCGAGGGAGCAGTACTTC	CASSLVRWRESREQYF
.	TRBV6-5	.	TRBJ2-7	TGTGCCAGCACCAAGGGGGTCTTGGGCTACGAGCAGTACTTC	CASTKGVLGYEQYF
.	TRBV5-6	.	TRBJ1-2	TGTGCCAGCAGCTTGCCCGGGGGGAATCACTATGGCTACACCTTC	CASSLPGGNHYGYTF
.	TRBV4-3	.	TRBJ2-1	TGCGCCAGCAGCCAAGAGGTGTCTAGCCGCATTGAGCAGTTCTTC	CASSQEVSSRIEQFF
.	TRBV2	.	TRBJ2-7	TGTGCCAGCAGTGTAGGTCGTGGATACGAGCAGTACTTC	CASSVGRGYEQYF
.	TRBV5-4	.	TRBJ2-5	TGTGCCAGCAGCTACTCCCAAGAGACCCAGTACTTC	CASSYSQETQYF
.	TRBV2	.	TRBJ1-5	TGTGCCAGTAATAAACAGGGTAACGATCAGCCCCAGCATTTT	CASNKQGNDQPQHF
.	TRBV5-1	.	TRBJ1-3	TGCGCCAGCAGCTCCGACCTTAGCCGCTCTGGAAACACCATATATTTT	CASSSDLSRSGNTIYF
.	TRBV27	TRBD1	TRBJ2-7	TGTGCCAGCAGTCGAGAGACAGGGGCGGCCTACGAGCAGTACTTC	CASSRETGAAYEQYF
.	TRBV28	.	TRBJ1-5	TGTGCCAGCAGTCCGGGGAGGGTGGGTAATCAGCCCCAGCATTTT	CASSPGRVGNQPQHF
.	TRBV7-8	.	TRBJ2-5	TGTGCCAGCAGCACAAACCGGGACGGCGGGTCACGAGAGACCCAGTACTTC	CASSTNRDGGSRETQYF
.	TRBV7-9	.	TRBJ1-2	TGTGCCAGCAGCTCATCCGGGACCTATGGCTACACCTTC	CASSSSGTYGYTF